This TCR beta chain was recorded in a study of T cell responses to AZD1222 COVID-19 vaccine. General study findings and limits: At baseline, just 5 or 6 AZD1222 recipients tested seropositive. Spike-specific TCR breadth and depth rose after two AZD1222 doses. Dominant at 160-218 and 743-854, vaccine-associated CD4 TCRs also spanned spike.

The repertoire was sequenced with immunoSEQ multiplex PCR; TCRdb's copy has only in-frame clones and lacks some. The profile shows more than 150,000 clones, about 90% of them singletons. Second-dose intervals near 4 or 12 weeks were combined. The CDR3 spans 13 residues. Per the germline V gene, CDR1 is SGHDT and CDR2 is YYEEEE. Trimming removed 4 bases at V and 5 bases at J, with 13 bases between. Comments on this clone: Antigen unknown.

This clonotype was obtained from an adult who received the AZD1222 COVID-19 vaccine. This specimen was peripheral blood, taken 28 days after the second AZD1222 dose. This chain joins TRBV5-6 and TRBJ2-7, with a possible D match to TRBD2 (5 bases). CDR3 sequence (DNA): TGTGCCAGCAGCAGGGCGGGTTCCCACGAGCAGTACTTC. It translates to CASSRAGSHEQYF.